One and the same sample provided the 4 T cell receptor beta chains below, sequenced in a study of blood T cells in healthy people across ages (dated by TCRdb to the mid-2010s). Library prep was done by 5' RACE. Data came from an Illumina HiSeq 2500. The second PCR ran for roughly 7 to 11 cycles and used a J-beta primer mix along with a sample-barcoded 5' primer. TCRdb passed the public sequencing reads through fastp at Q25 and MiXCR, retaining productive beta sequences. CDR3 protein duplicates are merged, each entry listing the most common genes and DNA. In all, the sample holds over 950,000 distinct CDR3 sequences, and around 54% of those were seen once. The ten largest clones add up to about 22% of the sample. The sample was blood. The receptors come from a woman aged 60-70 years in good health.

The chain joins TRBV28 to TRBJ2-1, with 7 bases fitting TRBD2. The CDR3 length is 13 residues. Unmatched junction bases numbered 3, after V lost 6 bases and J lost 4 bases. The germline V gene encodes CDR1 MDHEN and CDR2 SYDVKM. CDR3 bases: TGTGCCAGCAGGACTAGCCTGTACAATGAGCAGTTCTTC. Its protein product is CASRTSLYNEQFF.

This chain uses TRBV12-3 or TRBV12-4 with TRBJ2-5; no clear D. CDR3 length: 15 amino acids. V shed 4 bases and J shed 5 bases, with 17 bases lying between them. The CDR3 nucleotides read TGTGCCAGCAGTTCCACGACGCGACTCGGTGAGACCCAGTACTTC. It codes for CASSSTTRLGETQYF.

This chain uses TRBV15 with TRBJ2-5; D gene ambiguous. The CDR3 contains 17 residues. From germline, CDR1 is LNHNV and CDR2 YYDKDF (reference sequence). Trimming cost V 2 bases and J 13 bases, with 29 bases left between them. DNA of the CDR3: TGTGCCACCAGCAGACCCGGTTTAGGCGACGGCAACAATGAGCGGTACTTC. This translates into CATSRPGLGDGNNERYF.

As DNA, the CDR3 is TGCAGCGTAAGGACAGGGTTCAGCGATGAGCAGTTCTTC. Translated, it gives CSVRTGFSDEQFF. J is TRBJ2-1 and V is TRBV29-1; 8 bases match TRBD1. Germline V CDR1 and CDR2: SQVTM, ANQGSEA. The length of the CDR3 is 13 residues. After removal of 6 bases from V and 8 bases from J, the junction contained 9 bases not matched to a gene.